Listed below are T cell receptor beta chains from one sample, sequenced in a study of vaccination effects on CD4 cells after COVID-19. Repertoires were generated with immunoSEQ multiplex PCR, while TCRdb's copy carries only in-frame clones and drops some. The table includes about 8,900 clones, roughly 74% detected once. No antigen is known for these receptors. Sequencing used CD4+ T cells from PBMCs cultured with HCoV-229E spike peptides, obtained before COVID-19 vaccination. The source of these receptors is a human donor who received a COVID-19 vaccine. Each CDR3 is given with its conserved first and last residue. A D gene is named only where the DNA matches it firmly. Clone size is given for some rows only: seen once, a few or many times, or a class if the clone is expanded.

>-|few|TRBV5-6|TRBJ2-3
CASSLVSRRDTQYF
TGTGCCAGCAGCTTGGTGTCCCGCCGGGATACGCAGTATTTT
>-|-|TRBV7-9|TRBJ1-1
CASSETGQNTEAFF
TGTGCCAGCAGCGAAACGGGACAGAACACTGAAGCTTTCTTT
>TRBD1|few|TRBV6-1|TRBJ1-2
CASSEIWTGGSGYTF
TGTGCCAGCAGTGAAATTTGGACAGGGGGTTCTGGCTACACCTTC
>-|-|TRBV7-9|TRBJ1-1
CASSKTGNTEAFF
TGTGCCAGCAGCAAGACCGGGAACACTGAAGCTTTCTTT
>-|-|TRBV21-1|TRBJ2-3
CASSKARQGRTDTQYF
TGTGCCAGCAGCAAAGCCCGACAGGGGAGGACAGATACGCAGTATTTT
>-|-|TRBV5-1|TRBJ1-1
CASSLDLEPFEAFF
TGCGCCAGCAGCTTGGATTTAGAGCCCTTTGAAGCTTTCTTT
>-|-|TRBV27|TRBJ2-5
CASSRYQETQYF
TGTGCCAGCAGCCGGTACCAAGAGACCCAGTACTTC
>-|-|TRBV2|TRBJ2-3
CASSERDTQYF
TGTGCCAGCAGTGAACGAGATACGCAGTATTTT
>-|-|TRBV19|TRBJ1-5
CASSIGGGRGSNQPQHF
TGTGCCAGTAGTATAGGGGGGGGAAGGGGAAGCAATCAGCCCCAGCATTTT
>-|-|TRBV2|TRBJ1-5
CASSVEGHSNQPQHF
TGTGCCAGCAGTGTAGAGGGGCATAGCAATCAGCCCCAGCATTTT
>TRBD2|-|TRBV18|TRBJ2-1
CASSPPSSGPGEQFF
TGTGCCAGCTCACCACCGTCTAGCGGGCCGGGGGAGCAGTTCTTC
>-|-|TRBV4-1|TRBJ2-2
CASSQDGHGTRKLFF
TGCGCCAGCAGCCAAGATGGACATGGGACGAGGAAGCTGTTTTTT
>-|-|TRBV19|TRBJ2-4
CASSRAGTAKNIQYF
TGTGCCAGTAGTCGGGCAGGGACGGCCAAAAACATTCAGTACTTC
>TRBD2|-|TRBV5-8|TRBJ2-5
CASSGGLAGVETQYF
TGTGCCAGCAGCGGAGGACTAGCGGGGGTAGAGACCCAGTACTTC
>-|-|TRBV4-1|TRBJ2-2
CASRYKGLNGGELFF
TGCGCCAGCAGATATAAGGGACTGAATGGCGGGGAGCTGTTTTTT
>-|-|TRBV19|TRBJ1-3
CASSRSGTGNTIYF
TGTGCCAGTTCCCGGAGCGGCACTGGAAACACCATATATTTT
>TRBD1|-|TRBV28|TRBJ1-2
CASSTGGFFFRDTF
TGTGCCAGCAGCACAGGGGGGTTCTTTTTTCGAGACACCTTC
>-|-|TRBV5-1|TRBJ2-5
CASSLDRRSREDF
TGCGCCAGCAGCTTGGATCGTCGGTCCAGGGAGGACTTC
>-|few|TRBV6-4|TRBJ2-6
CASSEQGGSGANVLTF
TGTGCCAGCAGTGAACAGGGAGGCTCTGGGGCCAACGTCCTGACTTTC
>-|-|TRBV11-3|TRBJ2-4
CASSRTAKNIQYF
TGTGCCAGCAGCCGGACAGCCAAAAACATTCAGTACTTC
>-|once|TRBV7-2|TRBJ2-3
CASSFTVASLADTQYF
TGTGCCAGCAGCTTTACGGTAGCTAGCTTAGCAGATACGCAGTATTTT
>TRBD2|-|TRBV5-1|TRBJ2-7
CASSFEGGYKYF
TGCGCCAGCAGCTTTGAGGGAGGGTATAAGTACTTC
>TRBD1|-|TRBV18|TRBJ1-2
CASSPTPGQGGGYTF
TGTGCCAGCTCACCAACCCCGGGACAGGGTGGGGGCTACACCTTC
>TRBD2|-|TRBV7-2|TRBJ2-3
CASSLFSAGGPGDTQYF
TGTGCCAGCAGCTTATTTTCCGCGGGGGGGCCGGGAGATACGCAGTATTTT
>-|-|TRBV11-2|TRBJ2-5
CASSYNTGQETQYF
TGTGCCAGCAGCTATAATACAGGTCAAGAGACCCAGTACTTC
>TRBD1|once|TRBV5-1|TRBJ2-7
CASRQGTDYSYEQYF
TGCGCCAGCAGACAGGGGACGGATTACTCCTACGAGCAGTACTTC
>-|-|TRBV7-9|TRBJ2-1
CAQSWGTEPNEQFF
TGTGCCCAATCGTGGGGGACCGAGCCCAATGAGCAGTTCTTC
>-|-|TRBV28|TRBJ1-2
CAAGARTYGYTF
TGTGCCGCCGGAGCCAGGACCTATGGCTACACCTTC
>-|-|TRBV10-3|TRBJ1-2
CAISEPDSSYGYTF
TGTGCCATCAGTGAACCGGACAGCTCCTATGGCTACACCTTC
>-|-|TRBV11-2|TRBJ2-2
CASSLATSYTGELFF
TGTGCCAGCAGCTTAGCAACTAGTTACACCGGGGAGCTGTTTTTT
>-|large|TRBV12-3/TRBV12-4|TRBJ1-5
CASRRRIDQPQHF
TGTGCCAGCAGGCGACGGATTGATCAGCCCCAGCATTTT
>TRBD1|-|TRBV2|TRBJ1-6
CASKRTGESPLHF
TGTGCCAGCAAGAGGACAGGGGAATCACCCCTCCACTTT
>-|-|TRBV19|TRBJ1-3
CASTQGYSGNTIYF
TGTGCCAGTACCCAGGGATACTCTGGAAACACCATATATTTT
>-|-|TRBV27|TRBJ1-4
CASSLMGATNEKLFF
TGTGCCAGCAGTTTGATGGGGGCTACTAATGAAAAACTGTTTTTT
>TRBD1|-|TRBV5-5|TRBJ1-2
CASSPGTGSFHYGYTF
TGTGCCAGCAGCCCCGGGACAGGGAGTTTTCACTATGGCTACACCTTC
>TRBD2|-|TRBV7-2|TRBJ2-7
CASSLDSGRSYEQYF
TGTGCCAGCAGCTTAGATAGCGGGAGGTCCTACGAGCAGTACTTC
>-|-|TRBV4-1|TRBJ1-5
CASSQGAERNQPQHF
TGCGCCAGCAGCCAAGGGGCGGAACGCAATCAGCCCCAGCATTTT
>-|-|TRBV27|TRBJ2-7
CASSLMTRGEQYF
TGTGCCAGCAGTTTAATGACTAGGGGTGAGCAGTACTTC